This T cell receptor (beta chain) was captured in a study of blood T cell repertoires in COVID-19. Study summary: T cells, B-cell-depleted T cells, or PBMCs supplied cDNA or gDNA.

Those who participated ranged in age from about 18 to 89 years and resided in 24 US areas. Assignments of participants to cohorts depended upon their own reported clinical history. Symptom resolution, clearance, or two negative PCRs marked donors in Cohort 3 as recovered. Method: immunoSEQ multiplex PCR; TCRdb's copy keeps in-frame clones and lacks some. The sample consists of about 370,000 clones, roughly nine tenths of them appearing once. CDR3 length: 12 residues. Germline trimming cut 2 bases from V and 8 bases from J; bases unmatched to any gene: 0. This chain uses TRBV12-3 or TRBV12-4 with TRBJ1-5; 7 bases align to TRBD1. Sequencing was performed on PBMCs or T cells enriched from blood (not recorded which). The TCR sequence derives from a man younger than 35 who had recovered from COVID-19. The CDR3 nucleotides read TGTGCCAGCAGTTTACAGGGGGAGCCCCAGCATTTT. Its translation is CASSLQGEPQHF.